The 18 T cell receptor beta chains in this list originate from one sample, sequenced in a study of blood T cell repertoires in COVID-19. Sequenced by immunoSEQ multiplex PCR; TCRdb stores in-frame clones only, minus some. The sample yields more than 100,000 clones, 75% to 85% seen once. Sequenced: peripheral blood. All receptors come from a woman aged 80 or over with acute or convalescent COVID-19.

The chain is built from TRBV6-5 and TRBJ1-2; 7 positions match TRBD1. Per the germline V gene, CDR1 is MNHEY and CDR2 is SVGAGI. This CDR3 comprises 14 residues. The trim removed 2 bases at V and 10 bases at J, leaving 10 bases unmatched. CDR3 DNA sequence: TGTGCCAGCAGTTACGCCAACAGGGGTCGCGCCTACACCTTC. Translation gives CASSYANRGRAYTF.

The chain has TRBV30 and TRBJ2-7, with a possible D match to TRBD2 (6 bases). The V gene lost 2 bases and the J gene lost 5 bases, with 13 bases spanning the gap. The germline V gene has CDR1 GTSNPN and CDR2 SVGIG (reference sequence). CDR3 length equals 13 residues. The CDR3 loop reads CAWSWDLVDEQYF. CDR3 nucleotides: TGTGCCTGGAGTTGGGACTTGGTGGACGAGCAGTACTTC.

The chain recombines TRBV30 with TRBJ1-6, with 8 bases matching TRBD1. The CDR3 sequence is 13 residues long. Per the germline V gene, CDR1 is GTSNPN and CDR2 is SVGIG (reference sequence). The junction had 8 bases not matched to a gene; V was cut back by 7 bases and J by 9 bases. The CDR3 loop reads CALSTGASSPLHF. The CDR3 nucleotides read TGTGCCTTGTCGACAGGGGCAAGTTCACCCCTCCACTTT. The whole variable domain, filled in from reference TRBV30 and TRBJ1-6, reads SQTIHQWPATLVQPVGSPLSLECTVEGTSNPNLYWYRQAAGRGLQLLFYSVGIGQISSEVPQNLSASRPQDRQFILSSKKLLLSDSGFYLCALSTGASSPLHFGNGTRLTVT.

This chain links TRBV29-1 with TRBJ1-1, with no clear D. Trimming shortened V by 7 bases and J by 0 bases, and 6 bases separated the two germline ends. Germline V gene lookup returns CDR1 SQVTM and CDR2 ANQGSEA. The CDR3 spans 11 residues. The CDR3 DNA reads as TGCAGCGGAGCTTTGAACACTGAAGCTTTCTTT. Its translation: CSGALNTEAFF. Based on the CDR3 plus reference TRBV29-1 and TRBJ1-1, the full variable domain is SAVISQKPSRDICQRGTSLTIQCQVDSQVTMMFWYRQQPGQSLTLIATANQGSEATYESGFVIDKFPISRPNLTFSTLTVSNMSPEDSSIYLCSGALNTEAFFGQGTRLTVV.

J is TRBJ2-3 and V is TRBV4-2; 10 bases fit TRBD2. V lost 0 bases, J lost 2 bases, and 5 bases stayed unmatched. Germline V gives CDR1 LGHNA, CDR2 YNFKEQ. The CDR3 is 17 amino acids. As DNA, the CDR3 is TGTGCCAGCAGCCAAGAGTCGAGCGGGAGGGTCACAGATACGCAGTATTTT. Translation gives CASSQESSGRVTDTQYF.

The chain recombines TRBV3-1 (or the pseudogene TRBV3-2) with TRBJ1-4, with D perhaps matching TRBD1 (5 bases). The CDR3 has 15 residues. The V gene's germline CDR1 is LGHDT and CDR2 YNNKEL (reference sequence). V lost 5 bases to trimming and J lost 5 bases, with 15 bases between them. The CDR3 reads CASSYSTVWNEKLFF. For the CDR3, the DNA is TGTGCCAGCAGCTACTCGACAGTGTGGAATGAAAAACTGTTTTTT.

The chain joins TRBV12-3 or TRBV12-4 to TRBJ1-1; D might be TRBD1 (5 bases). V shed 9 bases and J shed 2 bases, with 13 bases lying between them. This CDR3 is built from 13 residues. CDR3 residues: CASLDTLNTEAFF. DNA of the CDR3: TGTGCCAGTCTGGACACCTTAAACACTGAAGCTTTCTTT.

The chain carries TRBV9 and TRBJ2-5, with D possibly being TRBD1 (5 bases). Germline values: CDR1 SGDLS, CDR2 YYNGEE. With 4 bases removed from V and 3 bases from J, the gap between germline ends came to 13 bases. This CDR3 is 14 amino acids long. Here the CDR3 reads CASSPRVGEETQYF. The CDR3 DNA reads TGTGCCAGCAGCCCCAGGGTAGGGGAAGAGACCCAGTACTTC.

V is TRBV19 and J is TRBJ1-5, with TRBD1 matching over 7 bases. V was clipped by 7 bases and J by 6 bases; unmatched bases: 15. The CDR3 has 16 residues. Looked up from germline, CDR1 is LNHDA and CDR2 is SQIVND (reference sequence). Here the CDR3 reads CASTTTPGQTSQPQHF. CDR3 in DNA: TGTGCCAGTACCACCACCCCGGGACAGACCTCTCAGCCCCAGCATTTT.

J is TRBJ2-6 and V is TRBV4-3, with a tentative D call TRBD2 (6 bases). Germline lookup yields CDR1 LGHNA and CDR2 YSLEER. The CDR3 sequence is 18 residues long. Trimming took 4 bases from V and 0 from J, leaving 16 bases between them. CDR3 in amino acids: CASSPKGGRSSGANVLTF. The CDR3 DNA sequence: TGCGCCAGCAGCCCCAAGGGAGGACGGAGCTCTGGGGCCAACGTCCTGACTTTC.

The CDR3 region has the DNA TGTGCCAGCAGCTTAGTCCGGGGAACTGAAGCTTTCTTT. Amino acid sequence: CASSLVRGTEAFF. The V gene is TRBV7-8, the J gene TRBJ1-1; D uncertain. CDR1 and CDR2 from the germline V gene are SGHVS and FQNEAQ. V was pared by 1 base and J by 5 bases, with 8 bases between. The CDR3 covers 13 residues.

The DNA of the CDR3 is TGTGCCAGCAGTACCTGGACAGGGGACGAGCAGTACTTC. Translated: CASSTWTGDEQYF. The chain combines TRBV12-3 or TRBV12-4 with TRBJ2-7, with TRBD1 matching over 9 bases. The CDR3 has 13 amino acids. The V segment lost 5 bases and the J segment 5 bases; nucleotides outside the gene matches: 4.

The chain joins TRBV6-5 to TRBJ1-1; TRBD1 agrees at 8 bases. J was trimmed by 7 bases and V by 2 bases; bases with no gene match: 6. This CDR3 is 14 amino acids long. Germline CDR1 MNHEY, CDR2 SVGAGI. The CDR3 here is CASSYGQGKIEAFF. For the CDR3, the DNA is TGTGCCAGCAGTTACGGACAGGGAAAGATTGAAGCTTTCTTT.

The CDR3 DNA reads TGTGCCAGCAGCGTTAGCGGGCTGGATTCACCCCTCCACTTT. It encodes CASSVSGLDSPLHF. The gene calls are TRBV9 and TRBJ1-6; unclear D gene. CDR1 is SGDLS, CDR2 YYNGEE, per germline. The CDR3 runs to 14 residues. The V gene lost 2 bases and the J gene lost 8 bases, with 11 bases spanning the gap.

This chain joins TRBV6-6 and TRBJ2-6, with D possibly TRBD1 on 6 matching bases. Germline V gene data show CDR1 as MNHNY and CDR2 as SVGAGI (reference sequence). The CDR3 contains 16 residues. Deletions cut 0 bases from V and 4 bases from J, with 10 bases between. CDR3 amino acids: CASSYSRGSGANVLTF. As DNA, the CDR3 is TGTGCCAGCAGTTACTCGAGGGGGTCAGGGGCCAACGTCCTGACTTTC.

This clone came up a few times. The rearrangement links TRBV4-3 to TRBJ2-7; 7 bases are shared with TRBD1. V trimming: 5 bases; J trimming: 3 bases; junction bases outside the gene matches: 19. Germline V CDR1 and CDR2: LGHNA, YSLEER. This CDR3 is 18 amino acids long. This CDR3 reads CASSVARGTDTFLYEQYF. CDR3 nucleotides: TGCGCCAGCAGCGTAGCCAGGGGGACAGACACTTTCCTCTACGAGCAGTACTTC.

The V and J genes are TRBV9 and TRBJ2-5, with 7 bases matching TRBD1. This CDR3 contains 13 residues. With 8 bases clipped from V and 4 bases from J, the junction kept 8 bases outside the gene matches. Germline V CDR1 and CDR2: SGDLS, YYNGEE. The CDR3 nucleotides read TGTGCCAGTGCGACAGGGTTCGGAGAGACCCAGTACTTC. Translating gives CASATGFGETQYF.

This clone was counted at least ten times. The rearrangement uses TRBV2 and TRBJ2-7; D may be TRBD1 (5 bases). The CDR3 length is 14 residues. V was cut by 4 bases and J by 0 bases, with 10 bases left in between. Germline V gene lookup returns CDR1 SNHLY and CDR2 FYNNEI. The CDR3 spells CASSAAGSSYEQYF. As DNA, the CDR3 is TGTGCCAGCAGTGCGGCAGGGTCCTCCTACGAGCAGTACTTC. Full variable domain (missing parts from reference TRBV2 and TRBJ2-7): EPEVTQTPSHQVTQMGQEVILRCVPISNHLYFYWYRQILGQKVEFLVSFYNNEISEKSEIFDDQFSVERPDGSNFTLKIRSTKLEDSAMYFCASSAAGSSYEQYFGPGTRLTVT.